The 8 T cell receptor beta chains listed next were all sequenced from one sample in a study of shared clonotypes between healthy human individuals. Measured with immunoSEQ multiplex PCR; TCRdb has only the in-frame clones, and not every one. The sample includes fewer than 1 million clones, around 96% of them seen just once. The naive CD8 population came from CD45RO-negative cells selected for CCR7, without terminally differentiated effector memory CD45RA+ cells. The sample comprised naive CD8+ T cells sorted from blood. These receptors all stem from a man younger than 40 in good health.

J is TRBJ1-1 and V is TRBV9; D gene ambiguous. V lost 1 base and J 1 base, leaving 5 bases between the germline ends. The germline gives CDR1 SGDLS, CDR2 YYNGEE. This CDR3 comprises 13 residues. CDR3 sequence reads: CASSVYGNTEAFF. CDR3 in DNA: TGTGCCAGCAGCGTATACGGGAACACTGAAGCTTTCTTT.

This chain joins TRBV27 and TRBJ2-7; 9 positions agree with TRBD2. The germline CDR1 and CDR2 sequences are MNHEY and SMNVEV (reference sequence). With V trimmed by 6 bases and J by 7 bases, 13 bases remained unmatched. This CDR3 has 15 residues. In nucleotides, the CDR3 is TGTGCCAGCAGGGCAATAGCGGGAGATCTAGGGGAGCAGTACTTC. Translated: CASRAIAGDLGEQYF.

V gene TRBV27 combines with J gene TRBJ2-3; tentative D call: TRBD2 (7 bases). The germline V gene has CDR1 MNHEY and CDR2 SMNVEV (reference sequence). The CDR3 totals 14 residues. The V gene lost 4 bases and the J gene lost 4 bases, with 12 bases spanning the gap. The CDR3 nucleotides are TGTGCCAGCAGTTCCCTAGGGGGGGCAGATACGCAGTATTTT. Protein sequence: CASSSLGGADTQYF.

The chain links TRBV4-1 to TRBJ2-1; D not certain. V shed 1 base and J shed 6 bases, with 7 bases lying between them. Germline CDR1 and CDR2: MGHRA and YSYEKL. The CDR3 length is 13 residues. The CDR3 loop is CASSQVFGNEQFF. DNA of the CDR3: TGCGCCAGCAGCCAAGTTTTCGGCAATGAGCAGTTCTTC.

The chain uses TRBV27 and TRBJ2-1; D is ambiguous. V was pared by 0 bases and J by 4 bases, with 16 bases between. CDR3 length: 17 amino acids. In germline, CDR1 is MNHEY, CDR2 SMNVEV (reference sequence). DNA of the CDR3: TGTGCCAGCAGTTTATCTGGACCCGGCGACTTTTACAATGAGCAGTTCTTC. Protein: CASSLSGPGDFYNEQFF.

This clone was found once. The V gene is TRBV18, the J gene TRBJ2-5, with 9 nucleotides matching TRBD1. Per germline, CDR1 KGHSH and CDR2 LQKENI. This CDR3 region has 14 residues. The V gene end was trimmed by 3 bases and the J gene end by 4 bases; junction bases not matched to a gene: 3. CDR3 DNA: TGTGCCAGCTCACCGGGACAGGGATCAGAGACCCAGTACTTC. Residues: CASSPGQGSETQYF. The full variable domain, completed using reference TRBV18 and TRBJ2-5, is NAGVMQNPRHLVRRRGQEARLRCSPMKGHSHVYWYRQLPEEGLKFMVYLQKENIIDESGMPKERFSAEFPKEGPSILRIQQVVRGDSAAYFCASSPGQGSETQYFGPGTRLLVL.

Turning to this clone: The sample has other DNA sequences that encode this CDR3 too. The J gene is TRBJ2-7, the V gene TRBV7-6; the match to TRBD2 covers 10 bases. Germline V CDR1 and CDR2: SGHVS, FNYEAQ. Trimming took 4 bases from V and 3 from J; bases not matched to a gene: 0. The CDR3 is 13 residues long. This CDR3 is CASSSSGSYEQYF. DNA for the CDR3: TGTGCCAGCAGCTCTAGCGGGAGCTACGAGCAGTACTTC.

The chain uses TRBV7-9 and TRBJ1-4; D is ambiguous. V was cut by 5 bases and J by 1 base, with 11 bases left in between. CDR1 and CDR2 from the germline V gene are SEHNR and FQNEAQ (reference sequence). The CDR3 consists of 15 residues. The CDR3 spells CASSQKDGTNEKLFF. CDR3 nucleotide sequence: TGTGCCAGCAGCCAGAAAGATGGAACTAATGAAAAACTGTTTTTT.